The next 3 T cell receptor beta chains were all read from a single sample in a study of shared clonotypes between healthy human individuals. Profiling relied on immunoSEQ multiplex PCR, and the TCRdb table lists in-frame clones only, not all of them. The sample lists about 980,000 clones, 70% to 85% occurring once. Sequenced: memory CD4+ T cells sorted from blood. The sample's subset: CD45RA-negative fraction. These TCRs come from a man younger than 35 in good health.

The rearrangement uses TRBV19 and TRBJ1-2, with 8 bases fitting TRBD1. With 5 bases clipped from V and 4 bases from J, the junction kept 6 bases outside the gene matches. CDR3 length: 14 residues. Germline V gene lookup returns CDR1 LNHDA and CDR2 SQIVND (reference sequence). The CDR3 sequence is CASSPGTGPYGYTF. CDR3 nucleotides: TGTGCCAGTAGTCCCGGGACAGGTCCCTATGGCTACACCTTC.

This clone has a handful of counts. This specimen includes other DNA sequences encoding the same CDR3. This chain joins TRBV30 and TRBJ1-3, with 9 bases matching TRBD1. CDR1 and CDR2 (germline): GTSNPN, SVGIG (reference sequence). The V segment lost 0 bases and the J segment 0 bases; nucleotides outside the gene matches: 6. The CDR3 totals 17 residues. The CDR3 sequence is CAWSVRDRAYSGNTIYF. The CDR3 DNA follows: TGTGCCTGGAGTGTGCGGGACAGGGCTTACTCTGGAAACACCATATATTTT.

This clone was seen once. The CDR3 bases are TGCGCCAGCAGTATCCAACAAATGAACACTGAAGCTTTCTTT. This codes for CASSIQQMNTEAFF. The J gene is TRBJ1-1, the V gene TRBV5-1, with D uncertain. This CDR3 comprises 14 residues. The V end was cut by 5 bases, the J end by 0 bases, with 11 bases between. Germline CDR1 SGHRS, CDR2 YFSETQ.